Below, 14 T cell receptor beta chains from the same sample are listed, as sequenced in a study of T cells in Graves' hyperthyroidism and ophthalmopathy. TCR beta CDR3 sequences were amplified from RNA transcripts. TCR CDR3 underwent first-round RT-PCR with the HTBI primer set. MiXCR, applied by TCRdb to the multiplex PCR reads, yields one record per CDR3 protein. The repertoire consists of a few hundred thousand distinct CDR3 sequences, with less than 20% occurring once and the leading ten covering approximately 7%. The sequencing input was blood. These receptors originate from a young woman with Graves' hyperthyroidism.

Only a few counts were recorded for this clonotype. The chain uses TRBV6-2 or TRBV6-3 and TRBJ1-3; D uncertain. V was pared by 0 bases and J by 2 bases, with 5 bases between. This CDR3 comprises 14 residues. Germline V gene lookup returns CDR1 MNHEY and CDR2 SVGEGT. CDR3 region: CASSYSQAGNTIYF. The DNA of the CDR3 is TGTGCCAGCAGTTACTCGCAGGCTGGAAACACCATATATTTT.

This clonotype has at least ten counts. The V gene is TRBV3-1, the J gene TRBJ2-3; unclear D gene. Germline CDR1 LGHDT, CDR2 YNNKEL (reference sequence). The CDR3 contains 11 residues. V was trimmed by 2 bases and J by 3 bases, leaving 0 bases between them. The CDR3 protein is CASSQTDTQYF. CDR3 bases: TGTGCCAGCAGCCAAACAGATACGCAGTATTTT.

This clonotype was found a few times. The genes are TRBV10-3 and TRBJ1-5; D might be TRBD1 (5 bases). The CDR3 covers 13 residues. V was pared by 5 bases and J by 4 bases, with 9 bases between. The germline V gene has CDR1 ENHRY and CDR2 SYGVKD. The CDR3 sequence: CAISRDRNQPQHF. Written as DNA, the CDR3 is TGTGCCATCAGTCGTGACAGAAATCAGCCCCAGCATTTT.

This clonotype was counted ten times or more. The chain recombines TRBV30 with TRBJ1-1, with 7 bases matching TRBD1. The CDR3 is made up of 14 amino acids. CDR1 and CDR2 from the germline V gene are GTSNPN and SVGIG (reference sequence). The J segment lost 1 base and the V segment lost 2 bases, leaving 4 bases of the junction unmatched. CDR3 DNA sequence: TGTGCCTGGAGTTCCGGGACAGCGAACACTGAAGCTTTCTTT. This sequence encodes CAWSSGTANTEAFF.

This clonotype was observed many times. The chain combines TRBV20-1 with TRBJ2-1; D tentatively reads TRBD1 or TRBD2 (5 bases each). Trimming removed 6 bases at V and 3 bases at J, with 18 bases between. The V gene's germline CDR1 is DFQATT and CDR2 SNEGSKA (reference sequence). The CDR3 consists of 15 residues. This CDR3 is CSAPTGQDFYNEQFF. The CDR3 DNA sequence: TGCAGTGCCCCGACGGGGCAGGACTTCTACAATGAGCAGTTCTTC.

This clonotype came up many times. As DNA, the CDR3 is TGTGCCAGCAGCTCACTAGCCAACGAGCAGTACTTC. Translated, it gives CASSSLANEQYF. The chain carries TRBV6-2 or TRBV6-3 and TRBJ2-7; tentative D call: TRBD2 (6 bases). Germline-derived CDR1 and CDR2 are MNHEY and SVGEGT. The CDR3 spans 12 residues. V lost 6 bases and J 5 bases, leaving 11 bases between the germline ends.

This clonotype has a handful of counts. The chain recombines TRBV9 with TRBJ2-1, with D hard to call. Between the trimmed V and J ends, which lost 6 bases and 5 bases, there was a span of 9 bases. The CDR3 has 12 amino acids. In germline, CDR1 is SGDLS, CDR2 YYNGEE. The DNA for the CDR3 is TGTGCCAGCACGCGTAATGACAATGAGCAGTTCTTC. It is translated as CASTRNDNEQFF.

This sequence joins TRBV20-1 and TRBJ2-7; unclear D gene. The CDR3 extends over 13 amino acids. Germline lookup yields CDR1 DFQATT and CDR2 SNEGSKA (reference sequence). V was pared by 4 bases and J by 5 bases, with 15 bases between. Here the CDR3 DNA reads TGCAGTGCTATTGGTGGTTTTCTGGACGAGCAGTACTTC. Protein: CSAIGGFLDEQYF.

This clonotype was counted ten times or more. The genes are TRBV5-1 and TRBJ2-1, with 9 positions matching TRBD1. The germline gives CDR1 SGHRS, CDR2 YFSETQ. CDR3 size: 12 residues. J gave up 9 bases and V 7 bases, and 5 bases lay outside the gene matches. CDR3 nucleotide sequence: TGCGCCAGCGGGGGACAGGGTCGTGAGCAGTTCTTC. This translates into CASGGQGREQFF. Filled out from reference TRBV5-1 and TRBJ2-1, the complete variable domain reads KAGVTQTPRYLIKTRGQQVTLSCSPISGHRSVSWYQQTPGQGLQFLFEYFSETQRNKGNFPGRFSGRQFSNSRSEMNVSTLELGDSALYLCASGGQGREQFFGPGTRLTVL.

This clonotype was found many times. The CDR3 reads CASSGRGWETQYF. CDR3 nucleotides: TGTGCCAGCAGCGGCAGGGGTTGGGAGACCCAGTACTTC. The rearrangement uses TRBV11-2 and TRBJ2-5; D possibly corresponds to TRBD1 (6 bases). CDR1 is SGHAT and CDR2 is FQNNGV in the germline V gene. V lost 5 bases, J lost 5 bases, and 12 bases lay in between. The CDR3 covers 13 residues.

This clonotype was seen a few times. An end of the junction differs from the germline gene, which may be a read error. The gene calls are TRBV11-2 and TRBJ2-1, with 10 bases identical to TRBD2. Germline V gene sequence: CDR1 SGHAT, CDR2 FQNNGV. The CDR3 consists of 15 residues. Here the CDR3 reads CASGFPPTSGDEQFF. In nucleotides, the CDR3 is TGTGCCAGCGGCTTCCCGCCTACTAGCGGGGATGAGCAGTTCTTC. Using reference TRBV11-2 and TRBJ2-1 for the parts outside the CDR3, the full variable domain is EAGVAQSPRYKIIEKRQSVAFWCNPISGHATLYWYQQILGQGPKLLIQFQNNGVVDDSQLPKDRFSAERLKGVDSTLKIQPAKLEDSAVYLCASGFPPTSGDEQFFGPGTRLTVL.

There are many counts of this clonotype. The V and J genes are TRBV27 and TRBJ2-1; 14 nucleotides line up with TRBD2. Germline lookup yields CDR1 MNHEY and CDR2 SMNVEV (reference sequence). The CDR3 runs to 16 residues. With 6 bases clipped from V and 6 bases from J, the junction kept 7 bases outside the gene matches. CDR3 amino acids: CASRGRGTSGSNEQFF. The CDR3 DNA is TGTGCCAGCAGAGGAAGGGGGACTAGCGGGAGCAATGAGCAGTTCTTC.

In the case of this clonotype: A read error may explain this, as a much larger clone is one base away. This chain joins TRBV7-6 and TRBJ2-1; 11 bases align to TRBD2. The V segment lost 5 bases and the J segment 8 bases; nucleotides outside the gene matches: 8. The CDR3 has 15 residues. CDR1 and CDR2 from the germline V gene are SGHVS and FNYEAQ. CDR3 nucleotide sequence: TGTGCCAGCAGCATACTAGCGGGAGTAGGGTATGAGCAGTTCTTC. Its protein product is CASSILAGVGYEQFF.

This clonotype was detected only a few times. The chain joins TRBV9 to TRBJ2-6; D not resolved. CDR1 and CDR2 (germline): SGDLS, YYNGEE. V was shortened by 0 bases and J by 0 bases, with 16 bases between the two germline ends. This CDR3 has 19 residues. The CDR3 here is CASSVGWPSVPSGANVLTF. CDR3 nucleotide sequence: TGTGCCAGCAGCGTAGGGTGGCCCTCGGTGCCCTCTGGGGCCAACGTCCTGACTTTC.